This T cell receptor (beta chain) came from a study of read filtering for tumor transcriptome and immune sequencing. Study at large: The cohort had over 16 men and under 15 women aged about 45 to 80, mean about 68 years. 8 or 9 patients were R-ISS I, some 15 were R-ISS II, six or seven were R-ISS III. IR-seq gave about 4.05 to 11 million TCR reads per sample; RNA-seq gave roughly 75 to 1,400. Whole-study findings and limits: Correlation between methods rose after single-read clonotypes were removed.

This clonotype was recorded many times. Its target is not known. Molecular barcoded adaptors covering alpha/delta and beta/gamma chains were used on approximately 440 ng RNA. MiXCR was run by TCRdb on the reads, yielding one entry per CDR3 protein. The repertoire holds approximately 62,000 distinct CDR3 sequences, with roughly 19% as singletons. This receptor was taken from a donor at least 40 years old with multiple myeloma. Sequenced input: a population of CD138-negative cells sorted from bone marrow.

The CDR3 DNA follows: TGCGCCAGCAGTGAAGGACCGGGGAGGAATGAGCAGTTCTTC. Its protein product is CASSEGPGRNEQFF. The chain combines TRBV10-2 with TRBJ2-1; D possibly corresponds to TRBD2 (6 bases). This CDR3 has 14 amino acids. V lost 3 bases and J 7 bases, leaving 13 bases between the germline ends. Germline CDR1 reads WSHSY; CDR2 reads SAAADI.